This T cell receptor (beta chain) stems from a study of blood T cells in healthy people across ages. Isolation of PBMCs gave at least 7 million cells per sample. The authors extracted at least 5.5 micrograms of total RNA per sample. Points from the study as a whole: Per million T cells, the diversity of TCR beta decreased roughly linearly as age advanced.

As concerns this clonotype: Its antigen is not identified.

It was with a sample-barcoded 5' primer and a J-beta primer mix that a second PCR of about 6 to 12 cycles was run. Using its own MiXCR run on the 5' RACE reads, TCRdb lists one record per CDR3 protein. The data show around 1,900,000 distinct CDR3 sequences, with roughly two fifths seen just once and 20% to 25% held by the top ten. The source material was blood. The sequence derives from a human donor in good health.

DNA for the CDR3: TGCAGTGCTAGAGTCATGACAGGGGATCAGCCCCAGCATTTT. Translated: CSARVMTGDQPQHF. The chain is built from TRBV20-1 and TRBJ1-5; 8 positions match TRBD1. Germline CDR1 and CDR2: DFQATT and SNEGSKA (reference sequence). The CDR3 has 14 residues. Trimming removed 1 base from V and 5 bases from J; junction bases left unmatched: 4.